This T cell receptor beta chain originates from a study of T-cell memory formation after mild COVID-19. 5'RACE, which relied on constant-segment primers, yielded TCR alpha and TCR beta cDNA libraries carrying sample barcodes and UMIs. TCRdb ran MiXCR on the 5' RACE reads and lists one entry per CDR3 protein. The table shows around 140,000 distinct CDR3 sequences, with 6% to 7% occurring only once. The CDR3 contains 13 residues. Trimming left V 3 bases short and J 2 bases short, with 7 bases between. In germline, CDR1 is KGHSH, CDR2 LQKENI. This clonotype appeared a few times. This TCR came from an adult woman who had mild COVID-19 (a few samples of this study predate the infection). Cell type and time point are not known. The V and J genes are TRBV18 and TRBJ2-5; D is undetermined. Sequenced: PBMCs or a T cell subset sorted from them (not recorded which). The CDR3 is CASSPIRQETQYF. In DNA, the CDR3 is TGTGCCAGCTCACCGATCAGGCAAGAGACCCAGTACTTC.